These 25 T cell receptor beta chains came from one sample sequenced in a study of blood T cell repertoires in COVID-19. Only in-frame clones appear in the TCRdb table, and some are missing; sequencing was by immunoSEQ multiplex PCR. Of about 220,000 clones listed, over 60% are singletons. The sample consisted of peripheral blood. All receptors come from a woman between 65 and 79 years old with acute or convalescent COVID-19.

The J gene is TRBJ2-7, the V gene TRBV6-2 or TRBV6-3; D is perhaps TRBD2 (5 bases). The CDR3 loop spans 12 amino acids. Trimming took 5 bases from V and 3 from J, leaving 8 bases between them. The germline gives CDR1 MNHEY, CDR2 SVGEGT. Here the CDR3 reads CASSNEGYEQYF. The CDR3 DNA sequence: TGTGCCAGCAGTAACGAGGGCTACGAGCAGTACTTC.

The rearrangement links TRBV18 to TRBJ2-2; possible D gene TRBD2, 5 bases. CDR1 is KGHSH and CDR2 is LQKENI in the germline V gene. The CDR3 is 12 amino acids. Trimming removed 4 bases from V and 7 bases from J, with 7 bases in between. The DNA for the CDR3 is TGTGCCAGCTCACTGGGAGACGGGGAGCTGTTTTTT. Encoded protein: CASSLGDGELFF.

This clone was observed a single time. The chain uses TRBV12-5 and TRBJ2-3; D ambiguous. V was pared by 0 bases and J by 3 bases, with 10 bases between. The germline CDR1 and CDR2 sequences are LGHNT and FRNRAP. This CDR3 is built from 15 residues. The CDR3, as DNA: TGTGCTAGTGGTTTGGTATTAGCCCAAACAGATACGCAGTATTTT. Its protein product is CASGLVLAQTDTQYF.

This clone occurred once. The rearrangement links TRBV5-1 to TRBJ1-5, with 7 bases lining up with TRBD1. The length of the CDR3 is 17 residues. The V segment lost 2 bases and the J segment 2 bases; nucleotides outside the gene matches: 10. The germline CDR1 and CDR2 sequences are SGHRS and YFSETQ. DNA of the CDR3: TGCGCCAGCAGCTTAAGGCCCACAGGGGAGGGCAATCAGCCCCAGCATTTT. Protein product: CASSLRPTGEGNQPQHF.

The V and J genes are TRBV5-8 and TRBJ2-5; D call uncertain. CDR3 length equals 14 residues. Trimming took off 3 bases at V and 1 base at J, with 10 bases between the two ends. Per germline, CDR1 SGHTS and CDR2 YDEGEE. The CDR3 coding sequence is TGTGCCAGCAGCTCCCGACATATCCAAGAGACCCAGTACTTC. Residues: CASSSRHIQETQYF.

This sequence joins TRBV4-3 and TRBJ2-3, with D perhaps matching TRBD1 (6 bases). The germline CDR1 and CDR2 sequences are LGHNA and YSLEER. This CDR3 is built from 15 residues. The V end lost 1 base, the J end lost 6 bases, and 14 bases lay between the germline ends. The CDR3 coding sequence is TGCGCCAGCAGCCAAGGGTGGACAGACCGGGATACGCAGTATTTT. It is translated as CASSQGWTDRDTQYF.

Worth noting for this clone: At the DNA level, this CDR3 is encoded by other sequences in the same sample as well. The chain recombines TRBV20-1 with TRBJ1-5, with D possibly being TRBD1 (6 bases). Trimming cost V 3 bases and J 1 base, with 10 bases left between them. Germline CDR1 DFQATT, CDR2 SNEGSKA (reference sequence). CDR3 length equals 14 residues. CDR3 in amino acids: CSASRGSSNQPQHF. CDR3 sequence (DNA): TGCAGTGCTAGTAGGGGGTCGAGCAATCAGCCCCAGCATTTT.

The gene calls are TRBV19 and TRBJ2-3, with D possibly TRBD2 on 5 matching bases. Germline loops: CDR1 LNHDA, CDR2 SQIVND (reference sequence). This CDR3 spans 15 amino acids. V was pared by 3 bases and J by 2 bases, with 12 bases between. The CDR3 is CASSMAGPLTDTQYF. The CDR3 nucleotides read TGTGCCAGTAGTATGGCGGGCCCCCTCACAGATACGCAGTATTTT.

The rearrangement joins TRBV4-2 to TRBJ2-2; tentative D call: TRBD1 (6 bases). The CDR3 has 15 residues. V was pared by 0 bases and J by 7 bases, with 12 bases between. CDR1 LGHNA and CDR2 YNFKEQ come from the germline V gene. The CDR3 spells CASSQDSRGGGELFF. In DNA, the CDR3 is TGTGCCAGCAGCCAAGATTCCAGGGGTGGCGGGGAGCTGTTTTTT.

The chain joins TRBV19 to TRBJ2-2; D is undetermined. Germline-derived CDR1 and CDR2 are LNHDA and SQIVND (reference sequence). The CDR3 has 15 amino acids. V lost 3 bases, J lost 1 base, and 9 bases lay in between. CDR3 bases: TGTGCCAGTAGTATTAGTCATATGAACACCGGGGAGCTGTTTTTT. Translating it yields CASSISHMNTGELFF. Full variable domain (outside the CDR3, taken from reference TRBV19 and TRBJ2-2): DGGITQSPKYLFRKEGQNVTLSCEQNLNHDAMYWYRQDPGQGLRLIYYSQIVNDFQKGDIAEGYSVSREKKESFPLTVTSAQKNPTAFYLCASSISHMNTGELFFGEGSRLTVL.

This clone was counted only a few times. The chain is built from TRBV18 and TRBJ2-7; D might be TRBD2 (6 bases). Trimming took 0 bases from V and 3 from J, leaving 12 bases between them. This CDR3 has 15 amino acids. Germline assignment: CDR1 KGHSH and CDR2 LQKENI. For the CDR3, the DNA is TGTGCCAGCTCACCACCGGAGGGCAGCCGCTACGAGCAGTACTTC. The encoded protein is CASSPPEGSRYEQYF. Combining the CDR3 with reference TRBV18 and TRBJ2-7 gives the whole variable domain NAGVMQNPRHLVRRRGQEARLRCSPMKGHSHVYWYRQLPEEGLKFMVYLQKENIIDESGMPKERFSAEFPKEGPSILRIQQVVRGDSAAYFCASSPPEGSRYEQYFGPGTRLTVT.

The rearrangement joins TRBV2 to TRBJ2-2; 14 nucleotides agree with TRBD2. The CDR3 covers 18 residues. With V trimmed by 8 bases and J by 0 bases, 8 bases remained unmatched. Germline lookup yields CDR1 SNHLY and CDR2 FYNNEI. The CDR3 loop is CASSKVGLAGANTGELFF. Here the CDR3 DNA reads TGTGCCAGCTCAAAAGTGGGACTAGCGGGGGCGAACACCGGGGAGCTGTTTTTT.

A single count supports this clone. The rearrangement links TRBV27 to TRBJ1-1, with a possible D match to TRBD1 (6 bases). Trimming pared 6 bases from V and 0 bases from J, leaving 11 bases between. Germline V gene lookup returns CDR1 MNHEY and CDR2 SMNVEV (reference sequence). The CDR3 runs 14 residues. CDR3 DNA sequence: TGTGCCAGCAGCCAGGGGTACATGAACACTGAAGCTTTCTTT. It encodes CASSQGYMNTEAFF.

This chain joins TRBV10-2 and TRBJ2-2, with a weak D call TRBD1 (6 bases). The ends were cut back, 4 bases at V and 7 bases at J, with 10 bases in the middle. The CDR3 sequence is 13 residues long. Germline loops: CDR1 WSHSY, CDR2 SAAADI. The CDR3 loop reads CASSVKGVGELFF. In DNA form, the CDR3 reads TGCGCCAGCAGTGTGAAGGGGGTCGGGGAGCTGTTTTTT.

This clone was seen a few times. V and J are TRBV5-4 and TRBJ1-1, with 9 bases aligning to TRBD1. The germline CDR1 and CDR2 sequences are SGHNT and YYREEE (reference sequence). The CDR3 length is 17 residues. V shed 1 base, J shed 1 base, and the junction held 8 bases outside the gene matches. The CDR3 loop reads CASSLPGSQGANTEAFF. The CDR3 coding sequence is TGTGCCAGCAGCTTGCCGGGATCACAGGGGGCGAACACTGAAGCTTTCTTT.

The chain uses TRBV6-5 and TRBJ1-5; TRBD1 agrees at 9 bases. The germline gives CDR1 MNHEY, CDR2 SVGAGI. V shed 6 bases, J shed 3 bases, and the junction held 6 bases outside the gene matches. The CDR3 spans 15 residues. CDR3 loop: CASSYRTGDNQPQHF. CDR3 nucleotide sequence: TGTGCCAGCAGCTACAGGACAGGGGACAATCAGCCCCAGCATTTT.

This sequence joins TRBV5-4 and TRBJ2-1; 8 nucleotides agree with TRBD2. The germline gives CDR1 SGHNT, CDR2 YYREEE (reference sequence). The CDR3 length is 16 residues. The V and J ends lost 3 bases and 4 bases, in that order; junction bases with no gene match: 9. CDR3 sequence: CASSSPPGGRYNEQFF. CDR3 coding DNA: TGTGCCAGCAGCTCCCCCCCGGGGGGGCGATACAATGAGCAGTTCTTC.

J is TRBJ2-5 and V is TRBV4-1; 9 bases agree with TRBD2. The CDR3 is 14 amino acids. Germline V lookup: CDR1 MGHRA, CDR2 YSYEKL. V shed 4 bases, J shed 5 bases, and the junction held 5 bases outside the gene matches. DNA of the CDR3: TGCGCCAGCAGCCTCTGGACTAGCGCGGAGACCCAGTACTTC. This sequence encodes CASSLWTSAETQYF.

This chain links TRBV25-1 with TRBJ1-3, with D hard to call. The CDR3 is made up of 14 amino acids. Looked up from germline, CDR1 is MGHDK and CDR2 is SYGVNS. Trimming stripped 4 bases from V and 0 bases from J, with 7 bases between. CDR3 residues: CASSVTPSGNTIYF. CDR3 sequence (DNA): TGTGCCAGCAGTGTTACACCCTCTGGAAACACCATATATTTT.

The J gene is TRBJ2-7, the V gene TRBV7-7; 12 bases align to TRBD2. V lost 2 bases to trimming and J lost 3 bases; unmatched junction nucleotides: 5. This CDR3 region has 16 residues. CDR1 and CDR2 (germline): SSHAT, FNYEAQ (reference sequence). The CDR3 region has the DNA TGTGCCAGCAGCTTATCCACTAGCGGGGGGAACTACGAGCAGTACGTC. Translated: CASSLSTSGGNYEQYV.

The chain employs TRBV5-6 and TRBJ2-2, with D maybe TRBD1 (6 bases). Germline values: CDR1 SGHDT, CDR2 YYEEEE. V was trimmed by 0 bases and J by 1 base, leaving 7 bases between them. This CDR3 contains 15 residues. The CDR3 sequence is CASSLVQGNTGELFF. CDR3 DNA sequence: TGTGCCAGCAGCTTGGTACAGGGGAACACCGGGGAGCTGTTTTTT. Looking up the rest from reference TRBV5-6 and TRBJ2-2 gives the full variable domain: DAGVTQSPTHLIKTRGQQVTLRCSPKSGHDTVSWYQQALGQGPQFIFQYYEEEERQRGNFPDRFSGHQFPNYSSELNVNALLLGDSALYLCASSLVQGNTGELFFGEGSRLTVL.

This sequence joins TRBV27 and TRBJ1-2; a possible D gene is TRBD1 (5 bases). Deletions cut 2 bases from V and 4 bases from J, with 11 bases between. Germline V gene data show CDR1 as MNHEY and CDR2 as SMNVEV (reference sequence). The CDR3 has 14 amino acids. CDR3 protein: CASSLRGAGYGYTF. The DNA for the CDR3 is TGTGCCAGCAGTTTACGCGGGGCGGGCTATGGCTACACCTTC.

This clone showed up just a few times. This chain links TRBV29-1 with TRBJ2-3, with D maybe TRBD1 (5 bases). This CDR3 has 15 residues. Germline CDR1 and CDR2: SQVTM and ANQGSEA. V was trimmed by 3 bases and J by 3 bases, leaving 16 bases between them. As DNA, the CDR3 is TGCAGCGTTGACTCTCTGGGGCTATTGACAGATACGCAGTATTTT. Encoded protein: CSVDSLGLLTDTQYF.

This rearrangement joins TRBV2 to TRBJ2-7; D gene unclear. There are 11 residues in the CDR3. Trimming took off 7 bases at V and 4 bases at J, with 8 bases between the two ends. Germline loops: CDR1 SNHLY, CDR2 FYNNEI. The CDR3 nucleotides read TGTGCCAGCACCTGGCTTTACGAGCAGTACGTC. Its protein product is CASTWLYEQYV.

The genes are TRBV6-5 and TRBJ2-2; TRBD1 matches at 8 bases. Unmatched junction bases numbered 1, after V lost 7 bases and J lost 3 bases. CDR1 is MNHEY, CDR2 SVGAGI, per germline. The CDR3 covers 13 residues. The DNA for the CDR3 is TGTGCCAGCACAGGGGGCCACACCGGGGAGCTGTTTTTT. It codes for CASTGGHTGELFF.